The entry below gives a single T cell receptor (beta chain) sequence along with its context. This clonotype was seen repeatedly, ten times or more. What this receptor recognizes is not known. No qualities accompany the bases; no much larger clone lies one base away. TCR beta CDR3 regions were amplified from RNA transcripts for repertoire sequencing. HTBI primers and the Qiagen OneStep RT-PCR kit were used in a first-round RT-PCR, which was followed by a second-round multiplex PCR, size selection and purification. Libraries were sequenced on an Illumina HiSeq2000 using paired-end 100 bp reads. The source study handled its data this way. SOAPnuke was used for read processing, and reads with adapters, uncalled bases, a mean Phred below 15, or no exact constant-primer or identifier match were discarded. High-quality paired reads were merged with COPE v1.2.5. Clonotypes were defined as unique nucleotide sequences and were aligned to IMGT TRB V, D and J references using MiTCR v1.1. The analysis was limited to V-J combinations with a frequency above 0.0001, which together covered about 99% of the repertoires. For each V-J combination, a TCR clonal expansion and chaos score was defined as the ratio of F50 clonal expansion to chaos observed in the TCRdist matrix. Features were reduced by Welch's t-statistics and random forest to over 10 V-J combinations, which fed a naive Bayes classifier. Thyroid-blood repertoire similarity was quantified with the Morisita-Horn index. TCRdb reprocessed the public reads (quality trimming at Q25 with fastp, clone calling with MiXCR) and kept in-frame beta chains. CDR3 protein sequences are deduplicated, and each keeps its most common genes and DNA. Here the V and J calls rest on TCRdb's processing, not on the authors' analysis. The table for this sample lists a few hundred thousand distinct CDR3 sequences; 17% of them were counted only once. The ten most abundant clones make up 2.4% of the sample.

These data come from a study of Graves' ophthalmopathy and Graves' hyperthyroidism (dated by TCRdb to 2017 to 2018). With regard to the full study: Peripheral blood was collected at initial diagnosis, before any treatment. TCR beta repertoire signatures were used to distinguish Graves' ophthalmopathy from Graves' hyperthyroidism and to predict progression to ophthalmopathy. In total, some 140 blood samples were TCR-sequenced: approximately 42 ophthalmopathy, some 75 hyperthyroidism and some 17 hyperthyroidism-to-ophthalmopathy patients. A discovery set of 100 patients (under 45 ophthalmopathy, about 59 stable hyperthyroidism) was enrolled to explore V-J signatures distinguishing ophthalmopathy from hyperthyroidism. The independent validation cohort included approximately 19 hyperthyroidism patients plus 17 patients who later progressed from hyperthyroidism to ophthalmopathy. In several hyperthyroidism patients, the T-cell repertoires found in thyroid tissue were compared with those found in blood. Once sampling was done, hyperthyroidism patients were given methimazole at a starting dose of 30 mg daily, while ophthalmopathy patients were given high-dose intravenous methylprednisolone. Points the paper makes about the study in general: In validation, the model predicted ophthalmopathy progression with about 64% sensitivity and about 73% specificity; about a dozen predicted patients were CT-confirmed with GO in a median of about 6.2 months. No statistical method was used to set the sample size in advance, and the investigators knew which group each participant was assigned to. Ophthalmopathy was separated from stable hyperthyroidism by the 13-signature model with 87.88% sensitivity and around 81% specificity in cross-validation and with 80%/75% in the test set. Among expanded thyroid clonotypes with frequency above 0.001, most also showed up in blood, which suggests that blood repertoires may reflect the thyroid immune response.

A patient counted as having stable hyperthyroidism if there was no progression to ophthalmopathy within 18 months of follow-up. Hyperthyroidism patients were newly diagnosed, with disease duration under 2 months, and aged 18 to 65 years. Patients with other autoimmune diseases, uncontrolled infections, pregnancy or lactation were excluded. Clinical symptoms, serum thyroxine, TRAb, thyroid ultrasound and orbital computed tomography were used for diagnosis. Ficoll-Paque density gradient centrifugation was used to isolate PBMCs from approximately 10 ml of fresh peripheral blood. Trizol reagent was used to extract the total RNA, and its quality was then checked on an Agilent 2100 Bioanalyzer. V and J lose 1 base and 3 bases, and a span of 13 bases separates them. Per the germline V gene, SGHTA is the CDR1 and FQGNSA is the CDR2. From cysteine to phenylalanine, the CDR3 is 15 amino acids long. The CDR3 DNA has 45 bases and is translated from base 1.

The source is an adult woman with stable Graves' hyperthyroidism. Source material: peripheral blood. The sequence is built from TRBV7-2 and TRBJ2-7, with the D call perhaps TRBD1 or TRBD2, as 5 bases match in each case. The CDR3 protein is CASSLGGATNYEQYF. Here is the DNA: TGTGCCAGCAGCTTAGGAGGGGCGACTAACTACGAGCAGTACTTC. When the CDR3 is completed using the reference TRBV7-2 and TRBJ2-7 genes on either side, the full variable domain is GAGVSQSPSNKVTEKGKDVELRCDPISGHTALYWYRQSLGQGLEFLIYFQGNSAPDKSGLPSDRFSAERTGGSVSTLTIQRTQQEDSAVYLCASSLGGATNYEQYFGPGTRLTVT.